This TCR beta chain was found in a study of CD8 T cells in ankylosing spondylitis. TCRdb called the 5' RACE reads again in MiXCR, with one record for every CDR3 protein. The sample lists 84,000 or so distinct CDR3 sequences, around 25% occurring once. Comment on this clonotype: What it binds is unknown.

Per the germline V gene, CDR1 is SGHTA and CDR2 is FQGTGA. With V trimmed by 6 bases and J by 1 base, 2 bases remained unmatched. The CDR3 covers 14 residues. The study's findings and limits: Existing reports had already noted some motif variants in reactive arthritis synovial fluid and blood. Within matched ankylosing spondylitis synovial fluid, disease-linked clones were reportedly significantly enriched.

The sequenced sample was blood, either unsorted or a sorted T cell fraction (not recorded which). The TCR sequence derives from a male donor with ankylosing spondylitis or in good health (not recorded which). The V gene is TRBV7-3, the J gene TRBJ2-3, with 9 bases aligning to TRBD2. CDR3 DNA sequence: TGTGCCAGCAGTTGGACTAGCGGCACAGATACGCAGTATTTT. It translates to CASSWTSGTDTQYF.